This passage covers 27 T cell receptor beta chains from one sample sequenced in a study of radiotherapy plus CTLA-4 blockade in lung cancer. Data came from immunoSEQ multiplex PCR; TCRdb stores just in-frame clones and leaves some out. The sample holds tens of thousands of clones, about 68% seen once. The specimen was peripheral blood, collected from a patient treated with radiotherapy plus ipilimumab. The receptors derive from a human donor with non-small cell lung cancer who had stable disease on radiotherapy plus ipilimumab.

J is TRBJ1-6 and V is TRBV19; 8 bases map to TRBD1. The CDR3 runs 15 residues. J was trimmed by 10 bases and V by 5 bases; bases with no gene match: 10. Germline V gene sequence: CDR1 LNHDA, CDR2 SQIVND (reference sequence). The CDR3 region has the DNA TGTGCCAGTAGTCAGGGGGCAGGGGGTCAATCACCCCTCCACTTT. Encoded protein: CASSQGAGGQSPLHF.

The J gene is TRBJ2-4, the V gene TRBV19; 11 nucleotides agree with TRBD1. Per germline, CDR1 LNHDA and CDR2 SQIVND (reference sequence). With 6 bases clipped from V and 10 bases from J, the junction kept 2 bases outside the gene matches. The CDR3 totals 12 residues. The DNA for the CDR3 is TGTGCCAGTAGGGACAGGGGGCGGATTCAGTACTTC. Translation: CASRDRGRIQYF.

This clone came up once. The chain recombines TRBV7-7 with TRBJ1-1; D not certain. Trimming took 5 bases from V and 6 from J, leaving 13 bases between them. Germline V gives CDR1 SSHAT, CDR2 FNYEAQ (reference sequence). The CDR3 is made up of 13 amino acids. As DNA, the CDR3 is TGTGCCAGCAGCCGGAGGGCCGGCGCTGAAGCTTTCTTT. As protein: CASSRRAGAEAFF.

CDR3 in amino acids: CASSRLRGGELFF. The CDR3 DNA follows: TGTGCCAGCAGCCGGCTGAGGGGCGGGGAGCTGTTTTTT. V is TRBV11-3 and J is TRBJ2-2; the D call may be TRBD1 or TRBD2 (5 bases each). Germline V lookup: CDR1 SGHNT, CDR2 YENEEA. This CDR3 has 13 amino acids. Trimming removed 5 bases at V and 7 bases at J, with 11 bases between.

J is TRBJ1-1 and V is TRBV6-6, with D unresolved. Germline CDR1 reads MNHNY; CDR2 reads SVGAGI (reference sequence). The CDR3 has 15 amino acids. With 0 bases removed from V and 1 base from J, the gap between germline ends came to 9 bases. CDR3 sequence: CASSYSSQPNTEAFF. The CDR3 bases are TGTGCCAGCAGTTACTCGTCGCAGCCGAACACTGAAGCTTTCTTT.

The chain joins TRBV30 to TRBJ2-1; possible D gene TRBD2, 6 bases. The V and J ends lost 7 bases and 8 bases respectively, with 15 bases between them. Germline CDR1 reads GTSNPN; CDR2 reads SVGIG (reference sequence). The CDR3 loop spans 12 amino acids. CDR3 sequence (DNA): TGTGCCTCGGGACTCCCGGGCCATGAGCAGTTCTTC. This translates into CASGLPGHEQFF. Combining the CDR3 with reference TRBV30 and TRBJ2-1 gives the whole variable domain SQTIHQWPATLVQPVGSPLSLECTVEGTSNPNLYWYRQAAGRGLQLLFYSVGIGQISSEVPQNLSASRPQDRQFILSSKKLLLSDSGFYLCASGLPGHEQFFGPGTRLTVL.

The CDR3 spells CAGETGGAFEAFF. For the CDR3, the DNA is TGTGCCGGCGAGACAGGAGGGGCTTTTGAAGCTTTCTTT. The chain uses TRBV6-1 and TRBJ1-1; D might be TRBD1 (6 bases). Germline values: CDR1 MNHNS, CDR2 SASEGT. The CDR3 has 13 residues. Between the trimmed V and J ends, which lost 11 bases and 7 bases, there was a span of 20 bases.

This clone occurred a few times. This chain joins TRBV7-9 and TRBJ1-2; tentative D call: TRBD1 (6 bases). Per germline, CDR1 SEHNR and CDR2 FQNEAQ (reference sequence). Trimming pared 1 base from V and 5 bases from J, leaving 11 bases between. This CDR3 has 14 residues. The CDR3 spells CASSLEGQGYGYTF. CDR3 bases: TGTGCCAGCAGCTTAGAAGGCCAGGGGTATGGCTACACCTTC.

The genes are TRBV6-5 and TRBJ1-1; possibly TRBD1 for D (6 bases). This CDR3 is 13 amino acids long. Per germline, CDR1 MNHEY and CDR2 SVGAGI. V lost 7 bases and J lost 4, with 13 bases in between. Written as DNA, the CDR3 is TGTGCCAGCAATATAGGGACATCCACTGAAGCTTTCTTT. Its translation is CASNIGTSTEAFF.

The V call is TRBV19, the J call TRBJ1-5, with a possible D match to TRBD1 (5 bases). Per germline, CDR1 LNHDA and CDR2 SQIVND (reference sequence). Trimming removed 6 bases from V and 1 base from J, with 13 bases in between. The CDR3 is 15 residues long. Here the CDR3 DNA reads TGTGCCAGTAGATCTGGGGGGAGCAGCAATCAGCCCCAGCATTTT. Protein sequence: CASRSGGSSNQPQHF.

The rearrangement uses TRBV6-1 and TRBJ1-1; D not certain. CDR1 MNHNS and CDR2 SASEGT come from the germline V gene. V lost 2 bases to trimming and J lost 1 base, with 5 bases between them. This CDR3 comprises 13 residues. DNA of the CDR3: TGTGCCAGCAGTGAATTGCGGAACACTGAAGCTTTCTTT. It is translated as CASSELRNTEAFF.

In nucleotides, the CDR3 is TGCGCCAGCAGCCAAGACGAGGGGCGCGGAGCTTTCTTT. Protein: CASSQDEGRGAFF. This chain links TRBV4-1 with TRBJ1-1, with a tentative D call TRBD1 (5 bases). V was clipped by 0 bases and J by 10 bases, with 12 bases between them. This CDR3 has 13 residues. Per germline, CDR1 MGHRA and CDR2 YSYEKL.

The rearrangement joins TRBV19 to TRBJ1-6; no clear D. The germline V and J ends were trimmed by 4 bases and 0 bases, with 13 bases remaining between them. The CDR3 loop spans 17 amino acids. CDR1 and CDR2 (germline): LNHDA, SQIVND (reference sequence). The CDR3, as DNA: TGTGCCAGTAGTAAGTCCCAGTCAAGCTCCTATAATTCACCCCTCCACTTT. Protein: CASSKSQSSSYNSPLHF.

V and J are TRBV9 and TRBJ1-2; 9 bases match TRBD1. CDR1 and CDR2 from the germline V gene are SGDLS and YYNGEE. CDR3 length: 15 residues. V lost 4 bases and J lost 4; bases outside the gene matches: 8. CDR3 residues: CASSTLTGGVYGYTF. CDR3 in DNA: TGTGCCAGCAGCACACTCACAGGGGGCGTCTATGGCTACACCTTC.

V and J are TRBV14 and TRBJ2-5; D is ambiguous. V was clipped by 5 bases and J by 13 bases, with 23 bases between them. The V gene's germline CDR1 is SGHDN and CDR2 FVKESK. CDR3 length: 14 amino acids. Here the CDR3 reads CASSELNAGSFAYF. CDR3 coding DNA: TGTGCCAGCAGCGAACTTAACGCCGGGTCATTCGCGTACTTC. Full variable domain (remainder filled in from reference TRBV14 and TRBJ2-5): EAGVTQFPSHSVIEKGQTVTLRCDPISGHDNLYWYRRVMGKEIKFLLHFVKESKQDESGMPNNRFLAERTGGTYSTLKVQPAELEDSGVYFCASSELNAGSFAYFGPGTRLLVL.

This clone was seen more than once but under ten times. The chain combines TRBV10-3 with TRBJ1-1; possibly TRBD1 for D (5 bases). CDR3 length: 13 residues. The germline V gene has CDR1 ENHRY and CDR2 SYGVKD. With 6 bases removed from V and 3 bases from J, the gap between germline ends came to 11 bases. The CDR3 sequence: CAIRGLVDTEAFF. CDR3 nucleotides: TGTGCCATCAGGGGGCTTGTGGACACTGAAGCTTTCTTT.

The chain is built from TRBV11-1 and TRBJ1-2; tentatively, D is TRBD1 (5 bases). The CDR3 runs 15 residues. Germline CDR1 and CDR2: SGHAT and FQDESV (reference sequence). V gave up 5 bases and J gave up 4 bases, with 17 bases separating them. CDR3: CASSQYARTFYGYTF. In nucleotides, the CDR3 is TGTGCCAGCAGCCAATATGCGAGGACATTCTATGGCTACACCTTC.

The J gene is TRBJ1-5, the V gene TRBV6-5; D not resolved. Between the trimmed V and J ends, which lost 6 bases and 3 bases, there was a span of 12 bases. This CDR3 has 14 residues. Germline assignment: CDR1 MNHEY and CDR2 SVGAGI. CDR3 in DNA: TGTGCCAGCAGCCCCGACCCACACAATCAGCCCCAGCATTTT. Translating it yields CASSPDPHNQPQHF.

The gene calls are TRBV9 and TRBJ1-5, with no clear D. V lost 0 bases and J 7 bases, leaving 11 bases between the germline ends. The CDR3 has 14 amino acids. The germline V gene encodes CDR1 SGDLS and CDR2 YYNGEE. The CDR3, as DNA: TGTGCCAGCAGCGTAGGTAGTGGGTGGCAGCCCCAGCATTTT. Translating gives CASSVGSGWQPQHF.

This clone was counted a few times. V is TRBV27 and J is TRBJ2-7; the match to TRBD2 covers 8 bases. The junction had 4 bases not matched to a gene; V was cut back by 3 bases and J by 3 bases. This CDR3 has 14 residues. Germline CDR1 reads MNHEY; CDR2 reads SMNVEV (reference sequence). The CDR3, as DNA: TGTGCCAGCAGTTTGCGGGGGGCAAGCTACGAGCAGTACGTC. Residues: CASSLRGASYEQYV.

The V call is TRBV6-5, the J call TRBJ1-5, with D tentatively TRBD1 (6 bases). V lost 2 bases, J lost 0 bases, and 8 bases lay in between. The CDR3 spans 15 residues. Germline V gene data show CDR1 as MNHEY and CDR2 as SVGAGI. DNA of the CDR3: TGTGCCAGCAGTTACAGGGGGGATAGCAATCAGCCCCAGCATTTT. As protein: CASSYRGDSNQPQHF.

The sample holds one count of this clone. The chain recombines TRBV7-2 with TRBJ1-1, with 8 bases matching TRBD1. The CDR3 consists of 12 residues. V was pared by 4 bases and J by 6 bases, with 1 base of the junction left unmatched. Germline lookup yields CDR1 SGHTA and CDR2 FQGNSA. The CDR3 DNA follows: TGTGCCAGCAGCTCGACAGGGGCTGAAGCTTTCTTT. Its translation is CASSSTGAEAFF.

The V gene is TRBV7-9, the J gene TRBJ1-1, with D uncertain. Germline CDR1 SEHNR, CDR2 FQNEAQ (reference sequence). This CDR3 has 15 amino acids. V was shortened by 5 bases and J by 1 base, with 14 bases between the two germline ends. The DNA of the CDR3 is TGTGCCAGCAGCAAAGTGGACGGTAGGAACACTGAAGCTTTCTTT. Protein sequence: CASSKVDGRNTEAFF.

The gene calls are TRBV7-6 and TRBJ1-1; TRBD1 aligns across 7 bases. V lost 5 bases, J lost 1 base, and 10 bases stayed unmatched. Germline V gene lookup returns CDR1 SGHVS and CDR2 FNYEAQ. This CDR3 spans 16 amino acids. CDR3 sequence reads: CASSRSPPGGNTEAFF. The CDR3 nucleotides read TGTGCCAGCAGCCGAAGTCCCCCAGGGGGGAACACTGAAGCTTTCTTT.

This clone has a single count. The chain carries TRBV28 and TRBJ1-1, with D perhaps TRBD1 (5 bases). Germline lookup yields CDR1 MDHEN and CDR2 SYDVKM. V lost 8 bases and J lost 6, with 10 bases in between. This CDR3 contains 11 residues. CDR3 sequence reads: CASRGKPEAFF. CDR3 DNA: TGTGCCAGCCGGGGGAAGCCTGAAGCTTTCTTT.

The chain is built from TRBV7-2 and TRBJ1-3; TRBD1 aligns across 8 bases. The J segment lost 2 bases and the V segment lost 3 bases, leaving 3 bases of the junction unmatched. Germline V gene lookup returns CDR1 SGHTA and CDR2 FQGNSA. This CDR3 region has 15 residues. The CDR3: CASSFLQGAGNTIYF. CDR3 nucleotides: TGTGCCAGCAGCTTTTTACAGGGGGCTGGAAACACCATATATTTT.

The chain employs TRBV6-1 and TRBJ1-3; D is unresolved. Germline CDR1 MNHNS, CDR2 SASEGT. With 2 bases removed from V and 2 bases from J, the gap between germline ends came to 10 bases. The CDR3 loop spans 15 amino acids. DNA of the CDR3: TGTGCCAGCAGTGAATATGGGTACCCTGGAAACACCATATATTTT. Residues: CASSEYGYPGNTIYF.